A single sample gave rise to the 29 T cell receptor beta chains below, sequenced in a study of blood T cells in healthy people across ages. Primed by a sample-barcoded 5' primer and a J-beta primer mix, a second PCR proceeded for about 7 to 12 cycles. MiXCR was run by TCRdb on the 5' RACE reads, yielding one entry per CDR3 protein. The data show around 790,000 distinct CDR3 sequences, more than 40% seen once. Material: blood. These receptors were taken from a man aged 55 to 70 in good health.

As concerns this clonotype: A read error may account for a junction end that differs from germline. This rearrangement joins TRBV5-1 to TRBJ2-5; 7 bases agree with TRBD2. This CDR3 comprises 16 residues. The germline V gene encodes CDR1 SGHRS and CDR2 YFSETQ. This CDR3 is CTSSLSLGAGEETQYF. Written as DNA, the CDR3 is TGCACCAGCAGCCTTTCCCTCGGGGCGGGGGAAGAGACCCAGTACTTC.

This clonotype has a handful of counts. The chain recombines TRBV6-5 with TRBJ2-1; D perhaps matches TRBD1 (5 bases). V lost 2 bases and J lost 7, with 9 bases in between. Germline CDR1 MNHEY, CDR2 SVGAGI. The length of the CDR3 is 13 residues. CDR3 DNA sequence: TGTGCCAGCAGTTACCAGGGTATGAATGAGCAGTTCTTC. Amino acids: CASSYQGMNEQFF.

The chain couples TRBV4-3 to TRBJ2-5; 11 bases fit TRBD2. V dropped 4 bases and J dropped 11; count of bases not matched to a gene: 9. The CDR3 is made up of 14 amino acids. Germline values: CDR1 LGHNA, CDR2 YSLEER. For the CDR3, the DNA is TGCGCCAGCAGCCGAGGACTAGCGGGTGGTGAGCAGTACTTC. It yields the protein CASSRGLAGGEQYF.

This rearrangement joins TRBV6-6 to TRBJ2-1; 11 bases are a match to TRBD1. CDR1 is MNHNY and CDR2 is SVGAGI in the germline V gene (reference sequence). This CDR3 has 15 residues. Trimming removed 5 bases from V and 8 bases from J; junction bases left unmatched: 8. The DNA for the CDR3 is TGTGCCAGCAGTAATTGGGACAGGGGGAGGGATGAGCAGTTCTTC. Encoded protein: CASSNWDRGRDEQFF.

This sequence joins TRBV2 and TRBJ2-4; 7 positions agree with TRBD2. Per germline, CDR1 SNHLY and CDR2 FYNNEI. The CDR3 is 14 residues long. CDR3 residues: CAVGGGLAKNIQYF. CDR3 coding DNA: TGTGCAGTAGGCGGGGGACTAGCCAAAAACATTCAGTACTTC.

This clonotype was seen ten or more times. The chain employs TRBV7-2 and TRBJ2-7; 8 bases align to TRBD1. Germline loops: CDR1 SGHTA, CDR2 FQGNSA. The junction had 13 bases not matched to a gene; V was cut back by 5 bases and J by 7 bases. The CDR3 runs 15 residues. This CDR3 reads CASSPGTGHVLEQYF. CDR3 coding DNA: TGTGCCAGCAGCCCTGGGACAGGACATGTTTTAGAGCAGTACTTC.

The sample holds a few counts of this clonotype. The CDR3 nucleotides are TGTGCCAGCAGTTGGGGGACAGGGGGCGTTTACGAGCAGTACTTC. Translating it yields CASSWGTGGVYEQYF. The chain carries TRBV28 and TRBJ2-7; 12 bases line up with TRBD1. CDR3 length equals 15 residues. The germline gives CDR1 MDHEN, CDR2 SYDVKM. Trimming cost V 4 bases and J 4 bases; bases outside gene matches: 5.

This clonotype was counted a few times. This rearrangement joins TRBV13 to TRBJ2-7; D is unresolved. Trimming took off 4 bases at V and 5 bases at J, with 9 bases between the two ends. This CDR3 spans 12 amino acids. Germline V gene data show CDR1 as PRHDT and CDR2 as FYEKMQ (reference sequence). CDR3 sequence (DNA): TGTGCCAGCAGCTCCCCTGCGAACGAGCAGTACTTC. Protein: CASSSPANEQYF.

The rearrangement uses TRBV11-1 and TRBJ2-5; D uncertain. Germline lookup yields CDR1 SGHAT and CDR2 FQDESV (reference sequence). V gave up 1 base and J gave up 11 bases, with 11 bases separating them. CDR3 length: 12 residues. The CDR3 spells CASSLESAEQYF. The CDR3 region has the DNA TGTGCCAGCAGCTTAGAGTCGGCAGAGCAGTACTTC.

This clonotype was seen many times. J is TRBJ1-2 and V is TRBV12-3 or TRBV12-4, with 8 bases aligning to TRBD1. The CDR3 contains 12 residues. The V segment lost 7 bases and the J segment 8 bases; nucleotides outside the gene matches: 6. The CDR3 DNA follows: TGTGCCAGCAAATTCAGGGGGCACGGCTACACCTTC. Protein sequence: CASKFRGHGYTF.

V gene TRBV20-1 combines with J gene TRBJ2-7; TRBD1 might be the D (6 bases). The CDR3 length is 14 residues. Trimming pared 4 bases from V and 0 bases from J, leaving 13 bases between. CDR1 and CDR2 (germline): DFQATT, SNEGSKA (reference sequence). The CDR3 sequence: CSATPGQTSYEQYF. CDR3 nucleotide sequence: TGCAGTGCTACCCCAGGACAGACCTCCTACGAGCAGTACTTC.

The chain employs TRBV18 and TRBJ2-6; D is possibly TRBD1 (7 bases). CDR1 and CDR2 (germline): KGHSH, LQKENI. The CDR3 consists of 16 residues. V dropped 4 bases and J dropped 3 bases, with 13 bases sitting between them. CDR3 sequence (DNA): TGTGCCAGCTCACTACGACAGGGACTTGGGGCCAACGTCCTGACTTTC. Amino acid sequence: CASSLRQGLGANVLTF.

The gene calls are TRBV12-3 or TRBV12-4 and TRBJ1-5, with a tentative D call TRBD1 (6 bases). V was cut by 7 bases and J by 6 bases, with 19 bases left in between. The CDR3 runs to 15 residues. The CDR3 DNA sequence: TGTGCCAGCACCGCGGGTACAGGGTGGCCTCAGCCCCAGCATTTT. Translating gives CASTAGTGWPQPQHF.

Concerning this clonotype: It is likely a read error: a sequence one base away is far more abundant. The V gene is TRBV5-1, the J gene TRBJ1-2, with TRBD1 matching 7 bases. Germline assignment: CDR1 SGHRS and CDR2 YFSETQ. This CDR3 spans 13 amino acids. The CDR3 nucleotides are TGCGCCAGCAGCTCGACAGGGAACTATGGCTACATCTTC. This gives the protein CASSSTGNYGYIF.

The rearrangement uses TRBV7-2 and TRBJ2-6, with 7 bases aligning to TRBD1. The CDR3 runs to 17 residues. Germline CDR1 and CDR2: SGHTA and FQGNSA. V lost 5 bases, J lost 1 base, and 8 bases stayed unmatched. As DNA, the CDR3 is TGTGCCAGCAGCGCCAGACAGGGTAATTCTGGGGCCAACGTCCTGACTTTC. Translation: CASSARQGNSGANVLTF.

By sample share, this clonotype is medium-sized (0.01 to 0.1%). The V call is TRBV27, the J call TRBJ2-1, with D perhaps matching TRBD1 or TRBD2 (5 bases each). The CDR3 extends over 13 amino acids. Trimming took 0 bases from V and 10 from J, leaving 10 bases between them. Germline CDR1 and CDR2: MNHEY and SMNVEV (reference sequence). The CDR3 loop reads CASSLSGRAEQFF. DNA for the CDR3: TGTGCCAGCAGTTTATCGGGGCGGGCCGAGCAGTTCTTC.

This clonotype was detected a few times. The chain employs TRBV6-2 or TRBV6-3 and TRBJ1-5; no reliable D call. The CDR3 loop spans 16 amino acids. Germline V gene lookup returns CDR1 MNHEY and CDR2 SVGEGT. Trimming took 10 bases from V and 1 from J, leaving 20 bases between them. The CDR3 spells CATLSLGRMSNQPQHF. As DNA, the CDR3 is TGTGCCACGCTCTCTCTGGGCAGGATGAGCAATCAGCCCCAGCATTTT.

This clonotype was picked up a small number of times. The V and J genes are TRBV7-9 and TRBJ2-7, with 8 nucleotides matching TRBD1. J was trimmed by 1 base and V by 5 bases; bases with no gene match: 7. Germline-derived CDR1 and CDR2 are SEHNR and FQNEAQ (reference sequence). This CDR3 has 15 residues. Here the CDR3 DNA reads TGTGCCAGCAGCCGAGGACAGGGTGATTCCTACGAGCAGTACTTC. Translation gives CASSRGQGDSYEQYF.

The chain combines TRBV5-1 with TRBJ1-5; 9 nucleotides match TRBD1. Germline V gives CDR1 SGHRS, CDR2 YFSETQ. J lost 5 bases, V lost 4 bases, and 7 bases had no gene match. The CDR3 contains 15 residues. This CDR3 reads CASSATGGSDQPQHF. CDR3 coding DNA: TGCGCCAGCAGCGCTACAGGGGGCTCAGATCAGCCCCAGCATTTT.

In its sample, this clonotype was seen once. The V call is TRBV6-2 or TRBV6-3, the J call TRBJ2-3, with TRBD2 matching over 8 bases. V dropped 5 bases and J dropped 3; count of bases not matched to a gene: 13. Per the germline V gene, CDR1 is MNHEY and CDR2 is SVGEGT. CDR3 length: 17 residues. The CDR3 reads CASSVSSLAEGTDTQYF. CDR3 in DNA: TGTGCCAGCAGTGTTTCCTCACTAGCGGAGGGAACAGATACGCAGTATTTT.

Here the CDR3 DNA reads TGTGCCAGCTCACCCACCGAGGGGGCCACCTACGAGCAGTACTTC. Translating gives CASSPTEGATYEQYF. V and J are TRBV18 and TRBJ2-7; TRBD1 matches 7 bases. Trimming cost V 3 bases and J 2 bases; bases outside gene matches: 7. The CDR3 runs 15 residues. Germline V gene lookup returns CDR1 KGHSH and CDR2 LQKENI.

This sequence joins TRBV5-1 and TRBJ2-3; the match to TRBD1 covers 7 bases. The trim removed 4 bases at V and 6 bases at J, leaving 14 bases unmatched. Per the germline V gene, CDR1 is SGHRS and CDR2 is YFSETQ. The CDR3 length is 16 residues. The CDR3 DNA reads TGCGCCAGCAGCCTATCAGGGGGATTGGTTTTTGATACGCAGTATTTT. It is translated as CASSLSGGLVFDTQYF.

V and J are TRBV9 and TRBJ2-1, with 7 bases lining up with TRBD2. Germline CDR1 SGDLS, CDR2 YYNGEE. V lost 3 bases and J lost 8; bases outside the gene matches: 11. The CDR3 is 15 residues long. CDR3 in amino acids: CASSELLGGGDEQFF. For the CDR3, the DNA is TGTGCCAGCAGCGAGCTTTTGGGGGGAGGGGATGAGCAGTTCTTC. Full variable domain (outside the CDR3, taken from reference TRBV9 and TRBJ2-1): DSGVTQTPKHLITATGQRVTLRCSPRSGDLSVYWYQQSLDQGLQFLIQYYNGEERAKGNILERFSAQQFPDLHSELNLSSLELGDSALYFCASSELLGGGDEQFFGPGTRLTVL.

The CDR3 DNA reads TGTGCCAGCAGAGCCGGGACAGGGGCTGGTAATGAGCAGTACTTC. It codes for CASRAGTGAGNEQYF. The chain recombines TRBV28 with TRBJ2-5; 10 positions agree with TRBD1. After removal of 6 bases from V and 11 bases from J, the junction contained 15 bases not matched to a gene. CDR1 is MDHEN, CDR2 SYDVKM, per germline. This CDR3 spans 15 amino acids.

This clonotype was detected a few times. This chain joins TRBV6-2 or TRBV6-3 and TRBJ2-5; a possible D gene is TRBD2 (6 bases). The CDR3 is 15 residues long. Trimming left V 2 bases short and J 6 bases short, with 16 bases between. CDR1 is MNHEY and CDR2 is SVGEGT in the germline V gene. CDR3 in DNA: TGTGCCAGCAGTTACAATTCGGCAGGGAGGAAGACCCAGTACTTC. Its protein product is CASSYNSAGRKTQYF.

This clonotype was picked up a small number of times. This rearrangement joins TRBV5-1 to TRBJ2-3; weak D call: TRBD1 (7 bases). Germline V gene lookup returns CDR1 SGHRS and CDR2 YFSETQ. The CDR3 consists of 14 residues. Trimming stripped 4 bases from V and 5 bases from J, with 14 bases between. CDR3 DNA: TGCGCCAGCAGCGGAGGGGGCCCCAAAGATACGCAGTATTTT. This encodes CASSGGGPKDTQYF.

On this clonotype itself: At one end, the junction sequence differs from germline, possibly due to a read error. The rearrangement joins TRBV20-1 to TRBJ2-3; maybe TRBD1 (6 bases). Per germline, CDR1 DFQATT and CDR2 SNEGSKA (reference sequence). This CDR3 region has 16 residues. Here the CDR3 DNA reads TGCGGTGCTAGAGATTGGAAAACAGGGAGCACAGATACGCAGTATTTT. Translation gives CGARDWKTGSTDTQYF.

This clonotype was detected only a few times. V and J are TRBV5-1 and TRBJ2-5, with D tentatively TRBD2 (7 bases). Germline V CDR1 and CDR2: SGHRS, YFSETQ. V lost 4 bases, J lost 4 bases, and 20 bases lay in between. CDR3 size: 16 residues. In nucleotides, the CDR3 is TGCGCCAGCAGCGGGAGGGCAGGGGTACTCCGAGAGACCCAGTACTTC. Encoded protein: CASSGRAGVLRETQYF.

The rearrangement links TRBV30 to TRBJ2-7; D gene uncertain. Trimming removed 0 bases from V and 8 bases from J, with 11 bases in between. Germline CDR1 is GTSNPN and CDR2 is SVGIG (reference sequence). The CDR3 has 12 amino acids. Written as DNA, the CDR3 is TGTGCCTGGAGTGTAGATTTCGGCAAGCAGTACTTC. This translates into CAWSVDFGKQYF.